The present T cell receptor beta chain was sequenced within a study of T-cell memory formation after mild COVID-19. Whole-study results and caveats: Contracting CD4+ clones sat mainly in CM and EM; CD8+ in EMRA.

Concerning this clonotype itself: Its antigen remains unknown.

This CDR3 has 13 residues. Germline V CDR1 and CDR2: SQVTM, ANQGSEA. V was clipped by 2 bases and J by 5 bases, with 10 bases between them. MiXCR was run by TCRdb on the 5' RACE reads, yielding one entry per CDR3 protein. The sample shows under 550,000 distinct CDR3 sequences, about 18% of them seen only once. This sequence originates from an adult woman who had mild COVID-19 (a few samples of this study predate the infection). Cell type and time point are not known. Sequencing was done on a sample of PBMCs or a T cell subset sorted from them (not recorded which). V usage is TRBV29-1 and J usage is TRBJ2-1; unclear D gene. The CDR3 nucleotides are TGCAGCGTTGAACCTGGGTACCACAATGAGCAGTTCTTC. Translation gives CSVEPGYHNEQFF.